This T cell receptor (beta chain) was sequenced for a study of blood T cells in healthy people across ages. The study's findings and limits: While age rose, TCR beta diversity per million T cells dropped in a roughly linear way.

The length of the CDR3 is 18 residues. J gave up 4 bases and V 1 base, and 12 bases lay outside the gene matches. Per the germline V gene, CDR1 is SGHDT and CDR2 is YYEEEE. Sample-barcoded 5' priming and a J-beta primer mix drove a second PCR of about 6 to 11 cycles. Using its own MiXCR run on the 5' RACE reads, TCRdb lists one record per CDR3 protein. The data contain approximately 1,000,000 distinct CDR3 sequences, 40% to 45% of them singletons. A note on this clonotype: Its specificity is not known.

This TCR was sampled from a woman in her sixties in good health. The specimen sequenced was blood. The chain employs TRBV5-6 and TRBJ1-1; 11 nucleotides agree with TRBD1. CDR3 DNA: TGTGCCAGCAGCTTGTTTGTTGGGACAGGGGGGGGATTCACTGAAGCTTTCTTT. Protein product: CASSLFVGTGGGFTEAFF.